The source of this T cell receptor (beta chain) is a study of radiotherapy plus CTLA-4 blockade in lung cancer (dated by TCRdb to about 2018). At the level of the whole study: Among enrolled patients, about 17% had an objective response and roughly 33% reached disease control. Study-wide findings and limitations: Early dynamic changes in blood T cell clones, together with increased serum interferon-beta after radiation, were reported as the strongest predictors of response. After treatment with radiotherapy and ipilimumab, TCR clones that originated in tumors expanded in peripheral blood.

Focal radiation therapy combined with CTLA-4 blockade (ipilimumab) was tested in patients with chemo-refractory metastatic non-small-cell lung cancer. The library was obtained by the immunoSEQ multiplex PCR assay. The immuneACCESS repertoire file appears here via TCRdb, limited to in-frame rearrangements. These files lack a portion of the clones; in checked studies, under half of the deficit traces to unresolved V genes, and the cause of the others is not known. Here the sample has 80,000 to 100,000 clones; approximately 78% occur a single time. Around 3.5% of the sample belongs to the ten largest clones. CDR1 MNHEY and CDR2 SMNVEV were looked up in the germline V gene (reference sequence). The CDR3 starts with the cysteine, ends with the phenylalanine, and has 16 residues. CDR3 DNA is the only sequence kept; it has 48 bases, read in frame from the first base. In its sample, this clone was seen once. Its antigen remains undetermined. Germline and junction disagree at one end, which may indicate a read error.

The chain is made from TRBV27 and TRBJ2-7; no D gene call is confident. This specimen consisted of peripheral blood, obtained from a patient treated with radiotherapy plus ipilimumab. This clonotype originated in a human donor with non-small cell lung cancer who had a partial response to radiotherapy plus ipilimumab. The CDR3 protein: CASSLSRGSASYEQYF. In nucleotides, the sequence is TGTGCCAGCAGTCTATCTCGTGGCAGTGCCTCCTACGAGCAGTACTTC.